This TCR beta chain was sequenced during a study of human CD8 memory T cell subsets. Construction of TCR beta libraries was accomplished by means of UMI-labeled 5' RACE. TCRdb re-called the 5' RACE reads and catalogs CDR3 proteins one per entry, DNA excluded. The table for this sample gives 9,500 to 11,000 distinct CDR3 sequences. Regarding the study as a whole: T cells showing similarly high diversity were the stem-like memory and precursor exhausted cells, not the effector memory cells. Chao1-based estimation suggested that stem-like memory T cells exhibit greater diversity than precursor exhausted T cells.

About this clonotype: The target antigen is unknown.

Negative magnetic selection enriched total CD8+ T cells. Germline assignment: CDR1 SGHKS and CDR2 YYEKEE (reference sequence). There are 14 residues in the CDR3. The sequenced sample consisted of CD8+ T cells from PBMCs. The source of this sequence is a human donor in good health. This rearrangement joins TRBV5-5 to TRBJ1-1; the TCRdb D gene call, TRBD1, has no DNA to confirm it. The CDR3 sequence: CASSPRGWNTEAFF.